The sequence of this T cell receptor beta chain was determined in a study of blood T cell repertoires in COVID-19. About the research overall: PBMCs, B-cell-depleted T cells, or T cells were the source of the cDNA or gDNA that made up the material.

With 3 bases removed from V and 8 bases from J, the gap between germline ends came to 16 bases. Germline V gene lookup returns CDR1 MNHNS and CDR2 SASEGT. The CDR3 contains 14 residues. TCRdb keeps only in-frame clones here, not all; method: immunoSEQ multiplex PCR. The sample includes about 110,000 clones, approximately 82% of them seen just once. The sequenced material came from peripheral blood. The clonotype originates from a woman in her 70s with acute or convalescent COVID-19. The chain joins TRBV6-1 to TRBJ1-2; D call uncertain. CDR3 region: CASSDTFQAGGYTF. The DNA of the CDR3 is TGTGCCAGCAGTGACACGTTCCAAGCGGGCGGCTACACCTTC.